The 29 T cell receptor beta chains in this list originate from one sample, sequenced in a study of cytomegalovirus exposure and HLA in healthy donors. Both 60 Vbeta primers and 13 Jbeta primers went into the PCR. Profiling relied on immunoSEQ multiplex PCR, and the TCRdb table lists in-frame clones only, not all of them. The sample has over 150,000 clones; over 70% are singletons. The sequencing input was PBMCs. The receptors shown here come from a woman in her thirties in good health and CMV-seropositive.

Note on this clone: At the DNA level, this CDR3 is encoded by other sequences in the same sample as well. This sequence joins TRBV7-9 and TRBJ2-7, with unresolved D. CDR1 and CDR2 (germline): SEHNR, FQNEAQ (reference sequence). The V and J ends lost 4 bases and 4 bases respectively, with 14 bases between them. The CDR3 length is 14 residues. The CDR3 nucleotides read TGTGCCAGCAGCTCCAGAGGTTCTTCTTACGAGCAGTACTTC. Translating it yields CASSSRGSSYEQYF.

V and J are TRBV27 and TRBJ1-5; the D gene is possibly TRBD1 (6 bases). The V and J ends lost 6 bases and 0 bases respectively, with 12 bases between them. The CDR3 contains 15 residues. Germline V gene lookup returns CDR1 MNHEY and CDR2 SMNVEV (reference sequence). CDR3 residues: CASREQGNSNQPQHF. The CDR3 DNA reads as TGTGCCAGCAGGGAACAGGGAAATAGCAATCAGCCCCAGCATTTT.

The chain is built from TRBV2 and TRBJ2-1; the D gene is possibly TRBD1 (6 bases). The germline CDR1 and CDR2 sequences are SNHLY and FYNNEI. V was trimmed by 8 bases and J by 6 bases, leaving 11 bases between them. The CDR3 totals 12 residues. CDR3 protein: CASGGQINEQFF. The CDR3 bases are TGTGCCAGCGGAGGACAGATCAATGAGCAGTTCTTC.

In DNA, the CDR3 is TGTGCCAGTAGTATAGCACCCAGGGCGGTCACTGAAGCTTTCTTT. Its translation: CASSIAPRAVTEAFF. The chain combines TRBV19 with TRBJ1-1, with D possibly TRBD1 on 5 matching bases. Per the germline V gene, CDR1 is LNHDA and CDR2 is SQIVND (reference sequence). V was pared by 1 base and J by 4 bases, with 13 bases between. This CDR3 region has 15 residues.

The chain links TRBV11-2 to TRBJ2-7; 8 nucleotides line up with TRBD1. J gave up 0 bases and V 3 bases, and 10 bases lay outside the gene matches. The germline CDR1 and CDR2 sequences are SGHAT and FQNNGV. This CDR3 is built from 17 residues. The CDR3 loop reads CASSFGQGLIRSYEQYF. DNA of the CDR3: TGTGCCAGCAGCTTCGGACAGGGCCTAATCCGCTCCTACGAGCAGTACTTC.

This rearrangement joins TRBV6-1 to TRBJ2-3; 7 nucleotides align to TRBD2. The CDR3 is made up of 14 amino acids. The trim removed 5 bases at V and 4 bases at J, leaving 6 bases unmatched. Germline CDR1 MNHNS, CDR2 SASEGT. For the CDR3, the DNA is TGTGCCAGCAGTCGGTCAGGGAGGGCAGATACGCAGTATTTT. Translated: CASSRSGRADTQYF.

In DNA, the CDR3 is TGTGCCAGCTCACCCTACGGGGAGTTAGAGCTGTTTTTT. The encoded protein is CASSPYGELELFF. The rearrangement links TRBV18 to TRBJ2-2, with a tentative D call TRBD2 (5 bases). The germline CDR1 and CDR2 sequences are KGHSH and LQKENI. CDR3 size: 13 residues. Trimming stripped 3 bases from V and 11 bases from J, with 13 bases between. Combining the CDR3 with reference TRBV18 and TRBJ2-2 gives the whole variable domain NAGVMQNPRHLVRRRGQEARLRCSPMKGHSHVYWYRQLPEEGLKFMVYLQKENIIDESGMPKERFSAEFPKEGPSILRIQQVVRGDSAAYFCASSPYGELELFFGEGSRLTVL.

This chain joins TRBV5-1 and TRBJ2-2, with 11 bases lining up with TRBD2. J gave up 0 bases and V 1 base, and 11 bases lay outside the gene matches. The CDR3 covers 20 residues. In germline, CDR1 is SGHRS, CDR2 YFSETQ. In nucleotides, the CDR3 is TGCGCCAGCAGCTTGCCTGGGACTAGCGGAAATACCCCGAACACCGGGGAGCTGTTTTTT. Protein sequence: CASSLPGTSGNTPNTGELFF.

The rearrangement uses TRBV10-3 and TRBJ2-7; a weak D match, TRBD2 (5 bases). CDR1 and CDR2 from the germline V gene are ENHRY and SYGVKD. V shed 3 bases and J shed 2 bases, with 11 bases lying between them. The length of the CDR3 is 14 residues. CDR3: CAISDTIGTYEQYF. In DNA, the CDR3 is TGTGCCATCAGTGACACAATCGGGACCTACGAGCAGTACTTC.

The count of this clone is one. The chain is built from TRBV28 and TRBJ1-2; 8 bases match TRBD1. There are 16 residues in the CDR3. Germline V CDR1 and CDR2: MDHEN, SYDVKM. Germline trimming cut 6 bases from V and 5 bases from J; bases unmatched to any gene: 14. CDR3 sequence: CASREKPGQALYGYTF. The CDR3 bases are TGTGCCAGCAGAGAAAAACCGGGACAGGCACTTTATGGCTACACCTTC.

V is TRBV4-1 and J is TRBJ2-5; D unclear. V was clipped by 3 bases and J by 4 bases, with 15 bases between them. Germline CDR1 is MGHRA and CDR2 is YSYEKL. This CDR3 region has 15 residues. In DNA, the CDR3 is TGCGCCAGCAGCCAGGGTTGGTGGGCCGGAGAGACCCAGTACTTC. The encoded protein is CASSQGWWAGETQYF.

The chain links TRBV29-1 to TRBJ1-2, with TRBD1 as a possible D gene (6 bases). The CDR3 is made up of 14 amino acids. Germline-derived CDR1 and CDR2 are SQVTM and ANQGSEA. Trimming pared 4 bases from V and 5 bases from J, leaving 17 bases between. CDR3: CSVVLDRNFYGYTF. The CDR3, as DNA: TGCAGCGTTGTCTTGGACAGAAATTTTTATGGCTACACCTTC.

The chain uses TRBV19 and TRBJ2-7, with a weak D call TRBD2 (5 bases). CDR3 length: 15 amino acids. Germline loops: CDR1 LNHDA, CDR2 SQIVND (reference sequence). V was shortened by 5 bases and J by 0 bases, with 14 bases between the two germline ends. CDR3 DNA sequence: TGTGCCAGTAGTCCTCTTCGAGGGAGCTCCTACGAGCAGTACTTC. It specifies CASSPLRGSSYEQYF.

The chain recombines TRBV6-4 with TRBJ1-2; the D gene is possibly TRBD1 (5 bases). The CDR3 consists of 14 residues. Trimming pared 3 bases from V and 5 bases from J, leaving 13 bases between. The germline gives CDR1 MRHNA, CDR2 SNTAGT. CDR3 sequence reads: CASSEGDGGYGYTF. CDR3 sequence (DNA): TGTGCCAGCAGTGAGGGGGACGGGGGATATGGCTACACCTTC.

This chain links TRBV28 with TRBJ2-5; D gene unclear. Germline CDR1 MDHEN, CDR2 SYDVKM. V lost 3 bases to trimming and J lost 4 bases, with 3 bases between them. The CDR3 is 11 residues long. The CDR3 sequence is CASSFGETQYF. In DNA, the CDR3 is TGTGCCAGCAGTTTCGGAGAGACCCAGTACTTC.

In this sample, this clone turned up once. The rearrangement joins TRBV19 to TRBJ2-5; possible D gene TRBD2, 6 bases. Germline CDR1 is LNHDA and CDR2 is SQIVND (reference sequence). Deletions cut 5 bases from V and 0 bases from J, with 13 bases between. The CDR3 runs 15 residues. This chain's CDR3 is CASSGGLMYQETQYF. CDR3 DNA sequence: TGTGCCAGTAGTGGGGGGTTGATGTACCAAGAGACCCAGTACTTC.

The chain combines TRBV2 with TRBJ1-4, with 7 bases matching TRBD1. The CDR3 runs 17 residues. Looked up from germline, CDR1 is SNHLY and CDR2 is FYNNEI. V shed 7 bases, J shed 1 base, and the junction held 12 bases outside the gene matches. CDR3 amino acids: CASITSPRGLTNEKLFF. The CDR3 DNA is TGTGCCAGCATTACATCACCAAGGGGGCTAACTAATGAAAAACTGTTTTTT.

The chain combines TRBV2 with TRBJ2-1, with 12 bases aligning to TRBD2. The CDR3 has 15 residues. J was trimmed by 7 bases and V by 6 bases; bases with no gene match: 7. Germline-derived CDR1 and CDR2 are SNHLY and FYNNEI. The CDR3 DNA is TGTGCCAGCAGCTGGGAAACTAGCGGGGGGAATGAGCAGTTCTTC. It is translated as CASSWETSGGNEQFF.

This sequence joins TRBV11-2 and TRBJ1-2; possible D gene TRBD1, 5 bases. V was shortened by 8 bases and J by 4 bases, with 14 bases between the two germline ends. This CDR3 has 13 residues. Germline V gives CDR1 SGHAT, CDR2 FQNNGV. DNA of the CDR3: TGTGCCAGCGGATCGACAGCCGTCTATGGCTACACCTTC. This encodes CASGSTAVYGYTF.

V gene TRBV6-5 combines with J gene TRBJ1-1; 8 bases match TRBD1. Germline loops: CDR1 MNHEY, CDR2 SVGAGI. The CDR3 covers 11 residues. Germline trimming cut 5 bases from V and 8 bases from J; bases unmatched to any gene: 1. CDR3: CASSRTGEAFF. The CDR3 DNA sequence: TGTGCCAGCAGTAGGACAGGGGAAGCTTTCTTT.

This clone was found once. The chain employs TRBV10-3 and TRBJ2-7, with D tentatively TRBD2 (6 bases). Trimming stripped 2 bases from V and 2 bases from J, with 10 bases between. The CDR3 covers 14 residues. Germline assignment: CDR1 ENHRY and CDR2 SYGVKD. The CDR3 spells CAISELAGTYEQYF. Here the CDR3 DNA reads TGTGCCATCAGTGAGCTGGCGGGGACCTACGAGCAGTACTTC.

This rearrangement joins TRBV5-1 to TRBJ2-6; 10 nucleotides line up with TRBD1. J lost 3 bases, V lost 4 bases, and 4 bases had no gene match. Germline V gene lookup returns CDR1 SGHRS and CDR2 YFSETQ. This CDR3 region has 16 residues. In DNA form, the CDR3 reads TGCGCCAGCAGCCGGGACAGGGGAGGTGGGGCCAACGTCCTGACTTTC. Its translation is CASSRDRGGGANVLTF.

V gene TRBV6-5 combines with J gene TRBJ1-5; 8 bases fit TRBD1. The ends lost 5 bases at V and 7 bases at J; junction bases unmatched: 10. In germline, CDR1 is MNHEY, CDR2 SVGAGI. The CDR3 consists of 15 residues. The CDR3 DNA sequence: TGTGCCAGCAGTCAAGGACAGGGCCCCGGCCAGCCCCAGCATTTT. This codes for CASSQGQGPGQPQHF.

The rearrangement links TRBV27 to TRBJ2-1; D is perhaps TRBD2 (5 bases). Germline assignment: CDR1 MNHEY and CDR2 SMNVEV (reference sequence). Trimming took off 8 bases at V and 8 bases at J, with 13 bases between the two ends. CDR3 length: 12 residues. CDR3 coding DNA: TGTGCCAGCGGAGGATTAGGCCATGAGCAGTTCTTC. Protein product: CASGGLGHEQFF.

This clone has just a few counts. The chain has TRBV5-6 and TRBJ1-4, with 8 bases identical to TRBD1. Losses at the gene ends were 2 bases for V and 5 bases for J; bases not matched to a gene: 5. Germline V CDR1 and CDR2: SGHDT, YYEEEE. The CDR3 runs to 15 residues. The CDR3 region is CASSFDRGGNEKLFF. CDR3 DNA sequence: TGTGCCAGCAGCTTTGACAGGGGCGGAAATGAAAAACTGTTTTTT.

The chain links TRBV9 to TRBJ2-1; D not certain. The CDR3 contains 14 residues. V shed 0 bases and J shed 7 bases, with 11 bases lying between them. Germline CDR1 is SGDLS and CDR2 is YYNGEE. CDR3: CASSVVPESNEQFF. The CDR3 DNA reads as TGTGCCAGCAGCGTAGTGCCCGAGAGTAATGAGCAGTTCTTC.

The V and J genes are TRBV6-1 and TRBJ2-6; D might be TRBD2 (6 bases). From germline, CDR1 is MNHNS and CDR2 SASEGT. This CDR3 comprises 16 residues. With 4 bases removed from V and 2 bases from J, the gap between germline ends came to 12 bases. DNA of the CDR3: TGTGCCAGCAGTGGTTTGCGGGGCGCTGGGGCCAACGTCCTGACTTTC. Its protein is CASSGLRGAGANVLTF.

The table lists this clone with a few counts. The genes are TRBV11-2 and TRBJ1-3, with D tentatively TRBD1 (5 bases). V lost 5 bases and J 0 bases, leaving 17 bases between the germline ends. Germline V gene data show CDR1 as SGHAT and CDR2 as FQNNGV. This CDR3 has 17 residues. Here the CDR3 DNA reads TGTGCCAGCAGCCCACGGTCGGGGGGGATCTCTGGAAACACCATATATTTT. Translation: CASSPRSGGISGNTIYF.

This chain uses TRBV29-1 with TRBJ2-5; TRBD1 matches 7 bases. The germline V gene has CDR1 SQVTM and CDR2 ANQGSEA. The ends lost 0 bases at V and 5 bases at J; junction bases unmatched: 12. The CDR3 loop spans 16 amino acids. This CDR3 reads CSVEDPTTGSQETQYF. The CDR3 region has the DNA TGCAGCGTTGAAGATCCGACGACAGGGTCCCAGGAGACCCAGTACTTC.